The 12 T cell receptor beta chains below come from one sample, sequenced in a study of blood T cells in healthy people across ages (dated by TCRdb to 2014 to 2015). The library was produced with 5' RACE. The instrument given in TCRdb is Illumina HiSeq 2500. A second 7 to 11 cycle PCR used a sample-barcoded 5' primer and a J-beta primer mix. TCRdb took the public reads, trimmed them with fastp at Q25, ran MiXCR for clone calling and kept in-frame beta chains. Duplicate CDR3 protein sequences are folded into a single record with the most common DNA and genes. Within this sample are about 1.6 million distinct CDR3 sequences, with about 31% of them counted one time only. The top ten hold 10% to 12% of the sample. Sequencing was performed on blood. Receptor source: a woman aged 25-40 years in good health.

V is TRBV15 and J is TRBJ1-1; a weak D match, TRBD1 (5 bases). Germline V lookup: CDR1 LNHNV, CDR2 YYDKDF (reference sequence). Trimming cost V 0 bases and J 10 bases, with 9 bases left between them. The CDR3 is 12 amino acids. The DNA of the CDR3 is TGTGCCACCAGCAGAGAGACGGGGGGAGCTTTCTTT. It specifies CATSRETGGAFF. Using reference TRBV15 and TRBJ1-1 for the parts outside the CDR3, the full variable domain is DAMVIQNPRYQVTQFGKPVTLSCSQTLNHNVMYWYQQKSSQAPKLLFHYYDKDFNNEADTPDNFQSRRPNTSFCFLDIRSPGLGDTAMYLCATSRETGGAFFGQGTRLTVV.

V gene TRBV27 combines with J gene TRBJ2-3; D unresolved. The CDR3 contains 13 residues. Trimming pared 4 bases from V and 4 bases from J, leaving 9 bases between. Looked up from germline, CDR1 is MNHEY and CDR2 is SMNVEV (reference sequence). The CDR3 loop is CASSYAGPDTQYF. The CDR3 DNA reads as TGTGCCAGCAGTTACGCCGGGCCAGATACGCAGTATTTT.

V and J are TRBV7-2 and TRBJ2-5; 9 bases align to TRBD2. The CDR3 contains 15 residues. CDR1 is SGHTA, CDR2 FQGNSA, per germline. Trimming took 1 base from V and 5 from J; bases not matched to a gene: 5. CDR3 nucleotide sequence: TGTGCCAGCAGCTTAGGGCGGGGGGGCCTTGAGACCCAGTACTTC. Translated, it gives CASSLGRGGLETQYF.

This clonotype was seen repeatedly, ten times or more. The V gene is TRBV7-2, the J gene TRBJ2-3, with D perhaps TRBD1 (5 bases). The V and J ends lost 1 base and 3 bases respectively, with 11 bases between them. CDR1 and CDR2 (germline): SGHTA, FQGNSA. The CDR3 length is 15 residues. CDR3 amino acids: CASSLGAGWTDTQYF. For the CDR3, the DNA is TGTGCCAGCAGCTTAGGGGCAGGGTGGACAGATACGCAGTATTTT.

In DNA, the CDR3 is TGCAGTGCTAGAGGGGCGGGGGGCTACGAGCAGTACTTC. Its translation is CSARGAGGYEQYF. V gene TRBV20-1 combines with J gene TRBJ2-7, with TRBD2 matching 8 bases. CDR3 length: 13 amino acids. V dropped 1 base and J dropped 3; count of bases not matched to a gene: 2. From germline, CDR1 is DFQATT and CDR2 SNEGSKA (reference sequence).

The CDR3 DNA is TGCAGTGCTAGAGATTTAGGGACTAGTCCCGAGCAGTACTTC. It translates to CSARDLGTSPEQYF. The chain uses TRBV20-1 and TRBJ2-7; TRBD2 matches 8 bases. CDR1 and CDR2 from the germline V gene are DFQATT and SNEGSKA (reference sequence). J lost 6 bases, V lost 0 bases, and 7 bases had no gene match. The CDR3 length is 14 residues.

The V gene is TRBV7-9, the J gene TRBJ2-1; 8 positions match TRBD2. Germline V gene sequence: CDR1 SEHNR, CDR2 FQNEAQ (reference sequence). J gave up 9 bases and V 1 base, and 14 bases lay outside the gene matches. The CDR3 has 17 residues. The CDR3 loop reads CASSLVIGSARGGEQFF. The DNA of the CDR3 is TGTGCCAGCAGCTTAGTTATCGGGTCGGCCCGGGGGGGTGAGCAGTTCTTC.

The chain uses TRBV7-9 and TRBJ1-1, with D tentatively TRBD1 (6 bases). V was cut by 6 bases and J by 3 bases, with 14 bases left in between. CDR1 SEHNR and CDR2 FQNEAQ come from the germline V gene (reference sequence). The CDR3 spans 14 residues. As DNA, the CDR3 is TGTGCCAGCAGTTTGGTGGGGGCGCACACTGAAGCTTTCTTT. It yields the protein CASSLVGAHTEAFF.

Points on this clonotype: A much larger clone lies a single base off, so this may be a read error. The chain joins TRBV7-2 to TRBJ2-1; D is ambiguous. CDR1 is SGHTA, CDR2 FQGNSA, per germline. This CDR3 is 17 amino acids long. The CDR3 DNA sequence: TGTGCCAGCAACTTATCCCCTAGTTTTGGGACCTACAATGAGCAGTTCTTC. Its translation: CASNLSPSFGTYNEQFF.

The genes are TRBV29-1 and TRBJ2-1; D remains unclear. The J call could be wrong; TRBJ2-7 is a better fit for the DNA end. Per germline, CDR1 SQVTM and CDR2 ANQGSEA. This CDR3 has 11 amino acids. CDR3 nucleotides: TGCAGCGTTGACAGATGCAATGAGCAGTACTTC. Protein: CSVDRCNEQYF.

This clonotype turned up a few times. The chain carries TRBV15 and TRBJ2-1; D not resolved. The CDR3 length is 11 residues. Germline V gene data show CDR1 as LNHNV and CDR2 as YYDKDF (reference sequence). Trimming removed 9 bases from V and 4 bases from J, with 7 bases in between. CDR3: CATRIYNEQFF. The CDR3 DNA follows: TGTGCCACTCGAATATACAATGAGCAGTTCTTC.

In this sample, this clonotype turned up a few times. The chain is built from TRBV10-3 and TRBJ2-3; 13 nucleotides line up with TRBD2. J lost 6 bases, V lost 5 bases, and 2 bases had no gene match. The CDR3 covers 14 residues. The germline CDR1 and CDR2 sequences are ENHRY and SYGVKD. CDR3 loop: CAISTSGRADTQYF. CDR3 DNA sequence: TGTGCCATCAGTACTAGCGGGAGGGCGGATACGCAGTATTTT.